Shown below are 20 T cell receptor beta chains from a single sample sequenced in a study of metastatic and nonmetastatic thyroid tumors (TCRdb year 2020). No patient had received any treatment before thyroid surgery. Library construction relied on PCR. For sequencing, an Illumina HiSeq 4000 was employed. TCRdb reprocessed the public reads (quality trimming at Q25 with fastp, clone calling with MiXCR) and kept in-frame beta chains. The sample data list about 69,000 clones, and approximately 15% of these were observed just once. The ten largest clones represent about 6.5% of the sample. Material: blood. These receptors came from a male donor with papillary thyroid cancer or a benign thyroid nodule (not recorded which). Some clones in this sample may be carry-over from other donors' samples.

This clone has ten or more counts. The chain uses TRBV7-6 and TRBJ1-5, with TRBD1 identical over 9 bases. CDR3 length equals 13 residues. Germline V gene data show CDR1 as SGHVS and CDR2 as FNYEAQ. V shed 8 bases, J shed 4 bases, and the junction held 3 bases outside the gene matches. CDR3 sequence: CASGTGWNQPQHF. DNA for the CDR3: TGTGCCAGCGGGACAGGGTGGAATCAGCCCCAGCATTTT.

This clone was observed many times. The chain carries TRBV19 and TRBJ1-1; D uncertain. Trimming took off 2 bases at V and 3 bases at J, with 16 bases between the two ends. The CDR3 totals 16 residues. Germline CDR1 is LNHDA and CDR2 is SQIVND (reference sequence). The CDR3 sequence is CASSIMLAGLDTEAFF. As DNA, the CDR3 is TGTGCCAGTAGTATAATGCTGGCTGGGTTGGACACTGAAGCTTTCTTT.

This clone was counted a few times. The chain couples TRBV6-1 to TRBJ2-3; D gene ambiguous. V lost 6 bases to trimming and J lost 5 bases, with 12 bases between them. This CDR3 contains 13 residues. Germline values: CDR1 MNHNS, CDR2 SASEGT. CDR3 nucleotide sequence: TGTGCCAGCAGACCCCCGTCCGAAGATACGCAGTATTTT. Translating gives CASRPPSEDTQYF.

This clone was picked up a small number of times. This could be a read error, since a much larger clone is one nucleotide away. This chain links TRBV19 with TRBJ2-6, with D perhaps matching TRBD1 (6 bases). Deletions cut 5 bases from V and 3 bases from J, with 11 bases between. The CDR3 covers 15 residues. Per the germline V gene, CDR1 is LNHDA and CDR2 is SQIVND (reference sequence). This CDR3 reads CASSSTGFGANVLTF. In DNA form, the CDR3 reads TGTGCCAGTAGTTCGACAGGTTTTGGGGCCAACGTCCTGACTTTC.

The V gene is TRBV6-1, the J gene TRBJ2-7; D is uncertain. From germline, CDR1 is MNHNS and CDR2 SASEGT. The CDR3 loop spans 13 amino acids. The CDR3 spells CATHTAAPREQYF. The CDR3 DNA reads TGTGCTACGCATACGGCGGCCCCGCGCGAGCAGTACTTC.

This clone was recorded many times. The rearrangement joins TRBV18 to TRBJ2-3; a weak D match, TRBD1 (6 bases). Germline lookup yields CDR1 KGHSH and CDR2 LQKENI. This CDR3 has 17 amino acids. With 2 bases removed from V and 0 bases from J, the gap between germline ends came to 15 bases. The CDR3 DNA sequence: TGTGCCAGCTCACCAGGGCTGACAGGACCTAGCACAGATACGCAGTATTTT. Encoded protein: CASSPGLTGPSTDTQYF.

This clone was counted many times. The chain carries TRBV20-1 and TRBJ1-3; no clear D gene. Germline CDR1 is DFQATT and CDR2 is SNEGSKA (reference sequence). With 0 bases removed from V and 0 bases from J, the gap between germline ends came to 9 bases. There are 15 residues in the CDR3. CDR3 protein: CSARDGLSSGNTIYF. The CDR3 coding sequence is TGCAGTGCTAGAGATGGGTTGAGCTCTGGAAACACCATATATTTT.

This clone was observed many times. The J gene is TRBJ2-3, the V gene TRBV5-1; 9 bases map to TRBD2. Germline CDR1 is SGHRS and CDR2 is YFSETQ. This CDR3 spans 15 amino acids. Losses at the gene ends were 3 bases for V and 5 bases for J; bases not matched to a gene: 7. DNA of the CDR3: TGCGCCAGCAGCTACATAGCGGGAGTGGTAGATACGCAGTATTTT. Protein sequence: CASSYIAGVVDTQYF.

V is TRBV4-2 and J is TRBJ1-3; tentative D call: TRBD1 (5 bases). Germline V gives CDR1 LGHNA, CDR2 YNFKEQ. V dropped 0 bases and J dropped 3 bases, with 9 bases sitting between them. The CDR3 totals 15 residues. CDR3 protein: CASSQEWDGGNTIYF. CDR3 sequence (DNA): TGTGCCAGCAGCCAAGAGTGGGACGGTGGAAACACCATATATTTT.

The table lists this clone with many counts. This sample includes further DNA sequences coding for the same CDR3. This chain connects TRBV6-1 to TRBJ1-3, with D possibly being TRBD1 (5 bases). V lost 6 bases to trimming and J lost 0 bases, with 18 bases between them. The V gene's germline CDR1 is MNHNS and CDR2 SASEGT. CDR3 length: 17 amino acids. This CDR3 reads CASSLGTGRGSGNTIYF. As DNA, the CDR3 is TGTGCCAGCAGCCTCGGCACGGGACGGGGCTCTGGAAACACCATATATTTT.

This clone has ten or more counts. In DNA form, the CDR3 reads TGTGCCAGCAGTTTATACCTCCGGCGATACTACGAGCAGTACTTC. The encoded protein is CASSLYLRRYYEQYF. V gene TRBV27 combines with J gene TRBJ2-7, with D uncertain. The CDR3 totals 15 residues. Germline assignment: CDR1 MNHEY and CDR2 SMNVEV (reference sequence). V was shortened by 1 base and J by 3 bases, with 13 bases between the two germline ends.

This clone was picked up a small number of times. The chain links TRBV27 to TRBJ2-7; D is perhaps TRBD2 (6 bases). Trimming pared 8 bases from V and 3 bases from J, leaving 23 bases between. CDR1 is MNHEY, CDR2 SMNVEV, per germline (reference sequence). This CDR3 is built from 16 residues. The CDR3 sequence: CASAALGGIKFYEQYF. In DNA form, the CDR3 reads TGTGCCAGCGCTGCCCTCGGGGGAATTAAGTTCTACGAGCAGTACTTC.

Ten or more counts support this clone. It may be a read error: a sequence one base away is much more abundant. The chain links TRBV6-2 or TRBV6-3 to TRBJ2-1, with 9 bases fitting TRBD2. V shed 5 bases, J shed 5 bases, and the junction held 4 bases outside the gene matches. CDR3 length: 14 amino acids. Germline CDR1 is MNHEY and CDR2 is SVGEGT. The CDR3 nucleotides read TGTGCCAGCAGTGAGCGGGGGGCCCACAATGAGCAGTTCTTC. Translated: CASSERGAHNEQFF.

The gene calls are TRBV11-2 and TRBJ1-2, with D perhaps TRBD1 (5 bases). Germline CDR1 SGHAT, CDR2 FQNNGV. Trimming took off 1 base at V and 4 bases at J, with 10 bases between the two ends. This CDR3 is 14 amino acids long. The CDR3 loop reads CASSLGGRVYGYTF. In nucleotides, the CDR3 is TGTGCCAGCAGCTTAGGTGGCAGGGTCTATGGCTACACCTTC. Drawing the rest from reference TRBV11-2 and TRBJ1-2, the complete variable domain is EAGVAQSPRYKIIEKRQSVAFWCNPISGHATLYWYQQILGQGPKLLIQFQNNGVVDDSQLPKDRFSAERLKGVDSTLKIQPAKLEDSAVYLCASSLGGRVYGYTFGSGTRLTVV.

This clone has a count of ten or more. CDR3 sequence reads: CASSRDSYTDTQYF. CDR3 DNA: TGCGCCAGCAGCCGGGACAGTTACACAGATACGCAGTATTTT. The V call is TRBV10-1, the J call TRBJ2-3, with TRBD1 matching 7 bases. CDR1 is WNHNN, CDR2 SYGVQD, per germline (reference sequence). CDR3 length: 14 amino acids. V was clipped by 6 bases and J by 2 bases; unmatched bases: 5.

A note on this clone: A much bigger clone sits one base away, suggesting this may be a read error. The J gene is TRBJ2-3, the V gene TRBV5-1; perhaps D is TRBD1 or TRBD2 (5 bases each). V lost 7 bases to trimming and J lost 1 base, with 19 bases between them. This CDR3 is 16 amino acids long. Germline CDR1 is SGHRS and CDR2 is YFSETQ. CDR3 protein: CASGSTGRWGTDTQYF. The CDR3 nucleotides are TGCGCCAGCGGTTCGACGGGGCGATGGGGCACAGATACGCAGTATTTT.

This clone has at least ten counts. This sequence joins TRBV18 and TRBJ1-3; maybe TRBD1 (6 bases). The V gene lost 5 bases and the J gene lost 0 bases, with 20 bases spanning the gap. The V gene's germline CDR1 is KGHSH and CDR2 LQKENI. This CDR3 has 18 residues. CDR3 region: CASSAFQGQSSSGNTIYF. The CDR3 DNA follows: TGTGCCAGCTCAGCATTCCAAGGACAGTCGAGCTCTGGAAACACCATATATTTT.

This clone was detected many times. CDR3 sequence: CSARETGGKGRPQHF. CDR3 sequence (DNA): TGCAGTGCTAGAGAGACAGGGGGTAAAGGCCGGCCCCAGCATTTT. The chain uses TRBV20-1 and TRBJ1-5; 9 nucleotides match TRBD1. This CDR3 contains 15 residues. Germline V gene lookup returns CDR1 DFQATT and CDR2 SNEGSKA (reference sequence). V was clipped by 0 bases and J by 9 bases; unmatched bases: 9.

This clone was picked up many times. The V and J genes are TRBV5-1 and TRBJ1-2; TRBD1 is a possible D gene (6 bases). The V gene lost 2 bases and the J gene lost 6 bases, with 11 bases spanning the gap. This CDR3 has 13 amino acids. Germline loops: CDR1 SGHRS, CDR2 YFSETQ. The CDR3 region has the DNA TGCGCCAGCAGCTTCTCGGGGGCTAATGGCTACACCTTC. It codes for CASSFSGANGYTF.

The rearrangement links TRBV20-1 to TRBJ2-1; D remains unclear. Germline CDR1 reads DFQATT; CDR2 reads SNEGSKA (reference sequence). The length of the CDR3 is 21 residues. V was trimmed by 4 bases and J by 0 bases, leaving 31 bases between them. CDR3 loop: CSAKAPDPSVLRRSSYNEQFF. The DNA for the CDR3 is TGCAGTGCTAAAGCACCAGACCCTTCAGTTCTCCGAAGGAGCTCCTACAATGAGCAGTTCTTC.